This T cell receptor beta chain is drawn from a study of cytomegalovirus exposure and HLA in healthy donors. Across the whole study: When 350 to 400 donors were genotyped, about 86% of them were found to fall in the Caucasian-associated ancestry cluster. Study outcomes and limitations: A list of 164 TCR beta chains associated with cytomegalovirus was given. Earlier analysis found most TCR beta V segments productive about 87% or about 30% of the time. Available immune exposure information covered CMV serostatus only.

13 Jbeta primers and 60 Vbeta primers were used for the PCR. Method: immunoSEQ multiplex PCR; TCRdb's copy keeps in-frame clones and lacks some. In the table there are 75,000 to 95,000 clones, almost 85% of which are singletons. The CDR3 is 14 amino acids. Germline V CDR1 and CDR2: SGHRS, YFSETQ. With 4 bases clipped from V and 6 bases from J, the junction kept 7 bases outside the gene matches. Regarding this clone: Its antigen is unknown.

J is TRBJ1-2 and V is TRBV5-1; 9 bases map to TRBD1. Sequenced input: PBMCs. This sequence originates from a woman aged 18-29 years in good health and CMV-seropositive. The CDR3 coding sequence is TGCGCCAGCAGCACGCGACAGGGGGGAGATGGCTACACCTTC. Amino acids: CASSTRQGGDGYTF.